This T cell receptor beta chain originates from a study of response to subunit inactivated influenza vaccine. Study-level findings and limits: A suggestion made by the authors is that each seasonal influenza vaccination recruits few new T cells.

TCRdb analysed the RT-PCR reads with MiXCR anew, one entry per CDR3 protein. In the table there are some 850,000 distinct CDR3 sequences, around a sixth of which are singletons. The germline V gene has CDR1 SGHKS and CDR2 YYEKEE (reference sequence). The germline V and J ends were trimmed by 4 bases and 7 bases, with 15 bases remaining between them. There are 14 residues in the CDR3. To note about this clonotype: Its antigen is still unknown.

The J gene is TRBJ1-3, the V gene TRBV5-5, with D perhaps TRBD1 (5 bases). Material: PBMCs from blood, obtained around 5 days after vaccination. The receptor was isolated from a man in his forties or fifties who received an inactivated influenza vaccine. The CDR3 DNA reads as TGTGCCAGCAGCCTCGACCGGGGGTCTAACACCATATATTTT. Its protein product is CASSLDRGSNTIYF.